This T cell receptor beta chain appears in the sequencing data of a study of tumor-infiltrating lymphocytes in primary liver carcinoma. A word on this clonotype: A junction boundary mismatches the germline segment, possibly from a read error.

Total RNA amounting to 450 to 550 ng was the source from which TCR beta cDNA was made with a constant-region primer. TCR beta libraries came from three nested multiplex PCR rounds using slightly modified ARM-PCR. One entry per CDR3 protein, called by TCRdb with MiXCR from the multiplex PCR reads. The data hold around 79,000 distinct CDR3 sequences, with roughly 71% observed a single time. Starting material for RNA and DNA co-extraction consisted of about 17-32 mg of unsorted bulk tissue. This TCR came from a man aged 40-50 years with primary liver carcinoma and hepatitis B virus infection. Sequenced material: tumor-adjacent normal liver tissue.

CDR3: CGVGTSVANTGELFF. CDR3 DNA sequence: TGCGGCGTTGGGACTAGCGTGGCGAACACCGGGGAGCTGTTTTTT. The chain recombines TRBV29-1 with TRBJ2-2; TRBD2 matches at 10 bases. The CDR3 runs to 15 residues. Looked up from germline, CDR1 is SQVTM and CDR2 is ANQGSEA.